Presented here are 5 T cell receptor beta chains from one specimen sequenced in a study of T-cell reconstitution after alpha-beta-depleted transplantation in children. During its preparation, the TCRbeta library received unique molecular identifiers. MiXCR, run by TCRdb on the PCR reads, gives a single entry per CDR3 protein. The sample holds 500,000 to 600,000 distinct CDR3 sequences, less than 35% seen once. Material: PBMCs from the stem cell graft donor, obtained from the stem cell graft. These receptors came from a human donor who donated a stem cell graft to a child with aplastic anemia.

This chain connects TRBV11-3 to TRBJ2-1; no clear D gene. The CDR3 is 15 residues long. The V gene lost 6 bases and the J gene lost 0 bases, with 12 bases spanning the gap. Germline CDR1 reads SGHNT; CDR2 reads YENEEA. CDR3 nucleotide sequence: TGTGCCAGCAGGCCCGCTGGTAGCTCCTACAATGAGCAGTTCTTC. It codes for CASRPAGSSYNEQFF.

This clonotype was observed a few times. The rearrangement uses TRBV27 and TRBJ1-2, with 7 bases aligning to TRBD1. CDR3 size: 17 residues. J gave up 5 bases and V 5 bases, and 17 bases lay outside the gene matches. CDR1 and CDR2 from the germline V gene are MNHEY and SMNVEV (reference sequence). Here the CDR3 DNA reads TGTGCCAGCAGTCCCGGTGTCGCAGGGGGTGAACTATATGGCTACACCTTC. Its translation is CASSPGVAGGELYGYTF.

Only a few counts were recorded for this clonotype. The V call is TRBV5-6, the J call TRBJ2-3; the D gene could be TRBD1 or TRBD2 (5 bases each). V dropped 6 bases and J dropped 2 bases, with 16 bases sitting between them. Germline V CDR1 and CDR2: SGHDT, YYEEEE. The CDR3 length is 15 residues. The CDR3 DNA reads TGTGCCAGCAACCGAGGGGTGGGAGTCACAGATACGCAGTATTTT. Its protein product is CASNRGVGVTDTQYF.

The CDR3 DNA follows: TGCAGCGTTGCAAGAAGCTACGAGCAGTACTTC. Translated: CSVARSYEQYF. The V gene is TRBV29-1, the J gene TRBJ2-7; no firm D call. Germline V gives CDR1 SQVTM, CDR2 ANQGSEA. Trimming removed 4 bases at V and 3 bases at J, with 7 bases between. The CDR3 extends over 11 amino acids.

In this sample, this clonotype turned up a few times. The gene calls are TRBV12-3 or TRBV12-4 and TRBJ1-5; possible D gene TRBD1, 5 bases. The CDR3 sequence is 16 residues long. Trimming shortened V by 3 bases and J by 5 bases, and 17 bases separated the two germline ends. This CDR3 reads CASSFLLQGGHQPQHF. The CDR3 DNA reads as TGTGCCAGCAGTTTCCTTCTGCAGGGTGGCCATCAGCCCCAGCATTTT.